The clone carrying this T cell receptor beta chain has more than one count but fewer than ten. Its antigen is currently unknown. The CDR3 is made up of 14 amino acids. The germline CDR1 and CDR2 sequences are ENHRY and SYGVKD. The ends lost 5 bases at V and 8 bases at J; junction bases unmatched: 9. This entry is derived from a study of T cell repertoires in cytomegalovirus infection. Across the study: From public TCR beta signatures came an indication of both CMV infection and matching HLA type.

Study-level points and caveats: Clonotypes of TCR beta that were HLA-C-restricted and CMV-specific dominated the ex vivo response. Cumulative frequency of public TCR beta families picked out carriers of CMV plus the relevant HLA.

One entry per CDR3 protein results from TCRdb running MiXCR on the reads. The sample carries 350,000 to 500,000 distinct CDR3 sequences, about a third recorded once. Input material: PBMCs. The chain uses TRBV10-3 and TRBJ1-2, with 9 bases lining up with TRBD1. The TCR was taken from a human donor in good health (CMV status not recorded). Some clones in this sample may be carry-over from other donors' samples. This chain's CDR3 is CAISRDRAVEGYTF. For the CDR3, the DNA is TGTGCCATCAGTCGGGACAGGGCAGTGGAAGGCTACACCTTC.